These 15 T cell receptor beta chains originate from one sample sequenced in a study of long-term antiretroviral therapy in people with HIV. The run of the v3.0 immunoSEQ assay was at survey level. Repertoires were generated with immunoSEQ multiplex PCR, while TCRdb's copy carries only in-frame clones and drops some. The sample holds approximately 21,000 clones; more than 75% are singletons and the top ten take 3.5% to 5%. The sequences come from unsorted PBMCs, collected around 6 years after starting antiretroviral therapy. The receptors stem from a man aged 30 to 39 with HIV.

The genes are TRBV4-3 and TRBJ1-1; D remains ambiguous. Looked up from germline, CDR1 is LGHNA and CDR2 is YSLEER. V dropped 0 bases and J dropped 3 bases, with 11 bases sitting between them. The CDR3 totals 15 residues. CDR3 protein: CASSQDSGFDTEAFF. DNA for the CDR3: TGCGCCAGCAGCCAAGATTCGGGGTTTGACACTGAAGCTTTCTTT.

The chain is built from TRBV19 and TRBJ1-2, with unresolved D. The V and J ends lost 3 bases and 2 bases respectively, with 16 bases between them. This CDR3 has 16 amino acids. Germline CDR1 reads LNHDA; CDR2 reads SQIVND (reference sequence). CDR3 residues: CASSIDTRSQNYGYTF. For the CDR3, the DNA is TGTGCCAGTAGTATCGACACCCGGTCCCAAAACTATGGCTACACCTTC.

The chain is built from TRBV27 and TRBJ1-1; D gene unclear. Germline CDR1 reads MNHEY; CDR2 reads SMNVEV (reference sequence). Trimming removed 3 bases from V and 3 bases from J, with 8 bases in between. The CDR3 sequence is 13 residues long. This CDR3 is CASSFAVYTEAFF. The CDR3 region has the DNA TGTGCCAGCAGTTTTGCTGTTTACACTGAAGCTTTCTTT.

The chain employs TRBV7-2 and TRBJ1-2; D ambiguous. V dropped 5 bases and J dropped 2 bases, with 15 bases sitting between them. The CDR3 is 15 amino acids. Germline assignment: CDR1 SGHTA and CDR2 FQGNSA. CDR3 in amino acids: CASSPPGRENYGYTF. DNA for the CDR3: TGTGCCAGCAGCCCCCCCGGGCGGGAAAACTATGGCTACACCTTC.

This rearrangement joins TRBV9 to TRBJ2-7, with 8 bases lining up with TRBD2. The CDR3 consists of 14 residues. The V gene's germline CDR1 is SGDLS and CDR2 YYNGEE. Trimming took 0 bases from V and 4 from J; bases not matched to a gene: 3. CDR3 bases: TGTGCCAGCAGCGTAGGACTAGCGCTATACGAGCAGTACTTC. It is translated as CASSVGLALYEQYF.

This clone was seen just once. The J gene is TRBJ2-5, the V gene TRBV5-1; D may be TRBD1 or TRBD2 (5 bases each). There are 14 residues in the CDR3. Between the trimmed V and J ends, which lost 3 bases and 5 bases, there was a span of 14 bases. Germline CDR1 and CDR2: SGHRS and YFSETQ. The CDR3 spells CASSSPGTRETQYF. The CDR3, as DNA: TGCGCCAGCAGCTCGCCCGGGACCCGGGAGACCCAGTACTTC.

The rearrangement links TRBV7-3 to TRBJ1-2; 11 bases are a match to TRBD1. The CDR3 is made up of 15 amino acids. Germline V CDR1 and CDR2: SGHTA, FQGTGA. Trimming took 3 bases from V and 7 from J; bases not matched to a gene: 7. CDR3 DNA sequence: TGTGCCAGCAGCTTGTCGGGACAGGGGGTAGTTGGCTACACCTTC. It is translated as CASSLSGQGVVGYTF.

The rearrangement uses TRBV29-1 and TRBJ2-7; D might be TRBD1 (5 bases). This CDR3 has 14 residues. Germline-derived CDR1 and CDR2 are SQVTM and ANQGSEA. V lost 4 bases and J lost 4, with 17 bases in between. Written as DNA, the CDR3 is TGCAGCGTTGCCGGCGACAGAGCGCCTTACGAGCAGTACTTC. Encoded protein: CSVAGDRAPYEQYF.

The rearrangement links TRBV29-1 to TRBJ2-1, with D uncertain. Germline assignment: CDR1 SQVTM and CDR2 ANQGSEA. The V and J ends lost 6 bases and 0 bases respectively, with 12 bases between them. This CDR3 comprises 14 residues. The CDR3 sequence: CSVESRSSYNEQFF. The CDR3 nucleotides read TGCAGCGTGGAATCACGATCCTCCTACAATGAGCAGTTCTTC.

The V call is TRBV10-2, the J call TRBJ2-1; TRBD2 agrees at 8 bases. J gave up 10 bases and V 6 bases, and 8 bases lay outside the gene matches. CDR1 and CDR2 from the germline V gene are WSHSY and SAAADI. The CDR3 has 13 residues. The DNA of the CDR3 is TGCGCCAGCAGCGCCGCGGGGGGAGGGGAGCAGTTCTTC. This encodes CASSAAGGGEQFF.

The rearrangement uses TRBV19 and TRBJ2-7; TRBD1 agrees at 7 bases. Losses at the gene ends were 2 bases for V and 2 bases for J; bases not matched to a gene: 3. The germline V gene encodes CDR1 LNHDA and CDR2 SQIVND (reference sequence). The CDR3 has 14 amino acids. The CDR3: CASSIQQGPYEQYF. CDR3 DNA: TGTGCCAGTAGTATACAACAGGGGCCCTACGAGCAGTACTTC.

The genes are TRBV15 and TRBJ1-1, with a possible D match to TRBD1 (5 bases). Trimming stripped 1 base from V and 3 bases from J, with 15 bases between. Germline CDR1 reads LNHNV; CDR2 reads YYDKDF (reference sequence). The CDR3 spans 16 residues. The CDR3 sequence is CATSRVPPRVDTEAFF. CDR3 bases: TGTGCCACCAGCAGAGTACCCCCCAGGGTGGACACTGAAGCTTTCTTT.

The genes are TRBV5-1 and TRBJ1-1, with 12 bases identical to TRBD1. Germline CDR1 is SGHRS and CDR2 is YFSETQ. V was pared by 4 bases and J by 3 bases, with 10 bases of the junction left unmatched. This CDR3 has 17 residues. The CDR3 here is CASSRTPGQGAHTEAFF. CDR3 bases: TGCGCCAGCAGCCGGACCCCGGGACAGGGGGCACACACTGAAGCTTTCTTT.

The rearrangement joins TRBV19 to TRBJ2-7; 7 bases are a match to TRBD2. CDR1 is LNHDA and CDR2 is SQIVND in the germline V gene (reference sequence). The V and J ends lost 6 bases and 6 bases, in that order; junction bases with no gene match: 11. The CDR3 extends over 14 amino acids. CDR3 bases: TGTGCCAGTAGCGTGGGGGGAGGGCCCTCCGAGCAGTACTTC. The encoded protein is CASSVGGGPSEQYF.

This chain uses TRBV4-3 with TRBJ1-3; 11 bases are a match to TRBD1. CDR3 size: 16 residues. V was pared by 4 bases and J by 1 base, with 3 bases of the junction left unmatched. Germline CDR1 is LGHNA and CDR2 is YSLEER. The CDR3 sequence: CASSPGQGVSGNTIYF. CDR3 sequence (DNA): TGCGCCAGCAGCCCGGGACAGGGGGTTTCTGGAAACACCATATATTTT.